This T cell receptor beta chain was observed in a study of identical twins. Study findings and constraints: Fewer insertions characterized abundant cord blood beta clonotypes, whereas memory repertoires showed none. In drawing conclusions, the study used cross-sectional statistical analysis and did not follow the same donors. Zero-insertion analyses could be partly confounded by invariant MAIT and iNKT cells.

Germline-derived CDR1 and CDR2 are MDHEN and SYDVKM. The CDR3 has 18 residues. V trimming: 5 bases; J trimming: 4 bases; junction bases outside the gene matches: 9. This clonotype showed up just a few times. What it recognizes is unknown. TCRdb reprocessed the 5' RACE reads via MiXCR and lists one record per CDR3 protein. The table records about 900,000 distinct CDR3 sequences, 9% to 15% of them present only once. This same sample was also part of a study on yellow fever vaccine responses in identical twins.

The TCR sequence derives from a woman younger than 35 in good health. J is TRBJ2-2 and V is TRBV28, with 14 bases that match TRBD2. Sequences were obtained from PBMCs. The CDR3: CASSPWTSGRFGTGELFF. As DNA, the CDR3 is TGTGCCAGCAGTCCGTGGACTAGCGGGAGGTTCGGCACCGGGGAGCTGTTTTTT. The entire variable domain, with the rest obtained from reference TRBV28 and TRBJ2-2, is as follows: DVKVTQSSRYLVKRTGEKVFLECVQDMDHENMFWYRQDPGLGLRLIYFSYDVKMKEKGDIPEGYSVSREKKERFSLILESASTNQTSMYLCASSPWTSGRFGTGELFFGEGSRLTVL.